What follows is one TCR beta chain and its context. Its antigen remains unidentified. Amplification by 5'RACE using constant-segment primers produced TCR alpha and TCR beta cDNA libraries that carried sample barcodes and UMIs. TCRdb re-called the 5' RACE reads through MiXCR, storing one row per CDR3 protein. The sample has more than 150,000 distinct CDR3 sequences, approximately 18% seen once; the top ten hold roughly 3.8%. The source of the sample is a study of T-cell memory formation after mild COVID-19. Overall study context: The TCR clusters were mostly specific to one donor.

Study outcomes and limitations: Some clones that responded turned up in pre-infection memory, which suggests that cross-reactive memory joined in.

The sample was PBMCs or a T cell subset sorted from them (not recorded which). The TCR originated in a man aged 18 to 29 who had mild COVID-19 (a few samples of this study predate the infection). Cell type and time point are not known.

CDR3 in DNA: TGTGCCAGCAGTAACCGTCGTACGGTCTCCTACGAGCAGTACTTC. Residues: CASSNRRTVSYEQYF. The chain has TRBV6-1 and TRBJ2-7; D is unclear. The CDR3 length is 15 residues. The V end lost 5 bases, the J end lost 0 bases, and 14 bases lay between the germline ends. CDR1 MNHNS and CDR2 SASEGT come from the germline V gene.